This T cell receptor beta chain was recovered during a study of radiation and T cells in renal cell carcinoma. Study results and caveats: Top tumor clonotypes rose in blood 2 weeks post-radiation, then contracted.

On this clone: The antigen remains unidentified.

V lost 4 bases and J 0 bases, leaving 7 bases between the germline ends. This CDR3 is 14 amino acids long. The germline gives CDR1 MNHNS, CDR2 SASEGT. Assay: immunoSEQ multiplex PCR; the TCRdb copy retains only in-frame clones and omits some. The repertoire holds roughly 140,000 clones, with 87% as singletons. Time point noted: blood 2 weeks post-SBRT. Noted treatment: 15 Gy SBRT to primary tumor, nephrectomy 4 weeks later. Radiation-treated patients gave blood at baseline, week 2 and week 4. The tumor was a clear cell renal cell carcinoma. The rearrangement uses TRBV6-1 and TRBJ2-1; D is possibly TRBD1 (5 bases). Sequencing was performed on blood, taken from a patient whose treatment included radiotherapy and nephrectomy. The sequence came from a woman in her 50s with renal cell carcinoma. The CDR3 DNA reads TGTGCCAGCAGTGTTCAGGGCTCCTACAATGAGCAGTTCTTC. Translation gives CASSVQGSYNEQFF.